The 18 T cell receptor beta chains below were found in one sample sequenced in a study of CD8+CD57+ T cells in acquired aplastic anemia. Sequencing involved patients with CD8+CD57+ cell expansion previously shown by flow cytometry. Both TCR beta VDJ combination and CDR3 sequence profiling were carried out. Genomic DNA was the template for this profiling. TCRdb reprocessed the reads via MiXCR and lists one record per CDR3 protein. The sample holds about 58,000 distinct CDR3 sequences, approximately 50% seen once. Source material: sorted CD4+, CD8+, or CD8+CD57+ T cells (not recorded which) from PBMCs. The origin of the receptors is a human donor with aplastic anemia.

The chain has TRBV2 and TRBJ2-7, with TRBD1 identical over 7 bases. This CDR3 spans 15 amino acids. V dropped 0 bases and J dropped 2; count of bases not matched to a gene: 4. Germline V lookup: CDR1 SNHLY, CDR2 FYNNEI. The CDR3 sequence is CASSEAGGATYEQYF. CDR3 sequence (DNA): TGTGCCAGCAGTGAAGCAGGGGGCGCAACCTACGAGCAGTACTTC. Variable domain in full (rest from reference TRBV2 and TRBJ2-7): EPEVTQTPSHQVTQMGQEVILRCVPISNHLYFYWYRQILGQKVEFLVSFYNNEISEKSEIFDDQFSVERPDGSNFTLKIRSTKLEDSAMYFCASSEAGGATYEQYFGPGTRLTVT.

The chain couples TRBV29-1 to TRBJ2-5; TRBD1 or TRBD2 may be the D gene (5 bases each). Germline loops: CDR1 SQVTM, CDR2 ANQGSEA. The CDR3 has 12 residues. The V end was cut by 6 bases, the J end by 1 base, with 9 bases between. CDR3 nucleotides: TGCAGCGTCCGGGACGGCCAAGAGACCCAGTACTTC. Its translation is CSVRDGQETQYF.

On this clonotype: The junction differs from germline at one of its ends, possibly a read error. The rearrangement uses TRBV29-1 and TRBJ1-2, with D unresolved. In germline, CDR1 is SQVTM, CDR2 ANQGSEA. The CDR3 is 12 residues long. CDR3 residues: CSVDSVFYGYAF. The DNA of the CDR3 is TGCAGCGTTGACAGTGTATTCTATGGCTACGCCTTC.

On this clonotype: The junction differs from germline at one of its ends, possibly a read error. The V gene is TRBV7-8, the J gene TRBJ2-1; D uncertain. CDR1 and CDR2 (germline): SGHVS, FQNEAQ. There are 13 residues in the CDR3. This CDR3 reads CASSTSSCNEQFF. The CDR3 DNA follows: TGTGCCAGCAGCACCAGCTCCTGCAATGAGCAGTTCTTC.

The genes are TRBV20-1 and TRBJ1-1; TRBD1 aligns across 7 bases. Trimming removed 6 bases from V and 0 bases from J; junction bases left unmatched: 7. CDR3 size: 14 residues. Germline CDR1 reads DFQATT; CDR2 reads SNEGSKA (reference sequence). The CDR3 nucleotides are TGCAGTGCCGAGGGACAGTTGATGAACACTGAAGCTTTCTTT. Amino acids: CSAEGQLMNTEAFF.

Points on this clonotype: An end of the junction does not agree with germline; a read error may underlie this. The J gene is TRBJ2-3, the V gene TRBV25-1; the D is unclear. The CDR3 extends over 13 amino acids. CDR1 is MGHDK, CDR2 SYGVNS, per germline. The CDR3 loop is CATRPRSTDTQYF. The CDR3 nucleotides read TGTGCCACCCGACCCCGTAGCACGGATACGCAGTATTTT.

There are many counts of this clonotype. The J gene is TRBJ2-1, the V gene TRBV7-9; TRBD2 matches 8 bases. This CDR3 region has 15 residues. CDR1 and CDR2 from the germline V gene are SEHNR and FQNEAQ (reference sequence). Losses at the gene ends were 1 base for V and 7 bases for J; bases not matched to a gene: 6. CDR3 residues: CASSLVGGARNEQFF. The CDR3 DNA is TGTGCCAGCAGCTTAGTCGGGGGGGCCCGGAATGAGCAGTTCTTC.

As to this clonotype: The junction departs from germline at one end; a sequencing error may be responsible. The chain uses TRBV25-1 and TRBJ1-6; the match to TRBD1 covers 7 bases. Germline V gene data show CDR1 as MGHDK and CDR2 as SYGVNS. The CDR3 is 14 residues long. Written as DNA, the CDR3 is TGTGCCAGCACCCGGACAGGCTATAATTCGCCCCTCCACTTT. Amino acid sequence: CASTRTGYNSPLHF.

The rearrangement uses TRBV25-1 and TRBJ2-3; no firm D call. CDR1 is MGHDK, CDR2 SYGVNS, per germline. The CDR3 sequence is 14 residues long. Trimming took off 4 bases at V and 2 bases at J, with 10 bases between the two ends. The CDR3 spells CASSALPVTDTQYF. CDR3 nucleotides: TGTGCCAGCAGTGCCCTACCGGTCACAGATACGCAGTATTTT.

The chain joins TRBV25-1 to TRBJ1-2; 12 positions agree with TRBD1. The germline CDR1 and CDR2 sequences are MGHDK and SYGVNS. Unmatched junction bases numbered 2, after V lost 4 bases and J lost 2 bases. The CDR3 extends over 15 amino acids. In nucleotides, the CDR3 is TGTGCCAGCAGTGGGGGGACAGGGGGCAACTATGGCTACACCTTC. Its translation: CASSGGTGGNYGYTF.

This chain connects TRBV7-3 to TRBJ1-4; D may be TRBD1 (6 bases). Trimming shortened V by 5 bases and J by 8 bases, and 12 bases separated the two germline ends. CDR1 and CDR2 (germline): SGHTA, FQGTGA. CDR3 size: 13 residues. CDR3 in DNA: TGTGCCAGCAGCCAAGGGGGTCTGGAAAAACTGTTTTTT. Encoded protein: CASSQGGLEKLFF.

Turning to this clonotype: One end of the junction varies from germline; a read error may be responsible. This rearrangement joins TRBV10-3 to TRBJ1-2; D gene unclear. Germline CDR1 and CDR2: ENHRY and SYGVKD. CDR3 length equals 15 residues. Here the CDR3 DNA reads TGTGCCAGCAGTTACTCGCATCTAGACAACTATGGCTACACCTTC. It codes for CASSYSHLDNYGYTF.

This CDR3 reads CSARNHVQGSYGYTF. In nucleotides, the CDR3 is TGCAGTGCTAGAAACCACGTACAGGGGTCCTATGGCTACACCTTC. The rearrangement joins TRBV20-1 to TRBJ1-2; 7 bases align to TRBD1. CDR1 is DFQATT and CDR2 is SNEGSKA in the germline V gene (reference sequence). V shed 2 bases, J shed 4 bases, and the junction held 10 bases outside the gene matches. This CDR3 is built from 15 residues.

The rearrangement links TRBV13 to TRBJ2-3; a weak D match, TRBD2 (6 bases). V was shortened by 1 base and J by 1 base, with 15 bases between the two germline ends. CDR1 and CDR2 (germline): PRHDT, FYEKMQ (reference sequence). The CDR3 is made up of 17 amino acids. This CDR3 reads CASSLAPGGVGTDTQYF. Here the CDR3 DNA reads TGTGCCAGCAGCTTAGCCCCAGGAGGGGTGGGCACAGATACGCAGTATTTT.

The V gene is TRBV4-1, the J gene TRBJ1-2; D is ambiguous. The germline V gene encodes CDR1 MGHRA and CDR2 YSYEKL. V was cut by 4 bases and J by 8 bases, with 8 bases left in between. This CDR3 contains 11 residues. CDR3 DNA sequence: TGCGCCAGCAGCCTCTCGGGAGGCTACACCTTC. As protein: CASSLSGGYTF.

The chain combines TRBV29-1 with TRBJ2-1; the match to TRBD2 covers 7 bases. The V segment lost 4 bases and the J segment 8 bases; nucleotides outside the gene matches: 5. The CDR3 contains 12 residues. The germline V gene has CDR1 SQVTM and CDR2 ANQGSEA. CDR3 residues: CSVGPSGHEQFF. The CDR3 DNA reads as TGCAGCGTTGGTCCTAGCGGCCATGAGCAGTTCTTC.

V and J are TRBV15 and TRBJ1-2; unclear D gene. Trimming removed 5 bases at V and 8 bases at J, with 12 bases between. The CDR3 loop spans 12 amino acids. Germline V gene sequence: CDR1 LNHNV, CDR2 YYDKDF (reference sequence). The CDR3 DNA reads as TGTGCCACCAGCCCCCGGGTGAAGGGCTACACCTTC. Its protein product is CATSPRVKGYTF.

As to this clonotype: The DNA is left out, because the CDR3 cannot be placed on it with certainty; the CDR3 is given as TCRdb lists it. The chain uses TRBV25-1 and TRBJ1-3. With termini counted, the CDR3 has 19 amino acids. CDR1 is MGHDK and CDR2 is SYGVNS in the germline V gene. The CDR3 here is CASSPVGTDEAFFGNTIYF.